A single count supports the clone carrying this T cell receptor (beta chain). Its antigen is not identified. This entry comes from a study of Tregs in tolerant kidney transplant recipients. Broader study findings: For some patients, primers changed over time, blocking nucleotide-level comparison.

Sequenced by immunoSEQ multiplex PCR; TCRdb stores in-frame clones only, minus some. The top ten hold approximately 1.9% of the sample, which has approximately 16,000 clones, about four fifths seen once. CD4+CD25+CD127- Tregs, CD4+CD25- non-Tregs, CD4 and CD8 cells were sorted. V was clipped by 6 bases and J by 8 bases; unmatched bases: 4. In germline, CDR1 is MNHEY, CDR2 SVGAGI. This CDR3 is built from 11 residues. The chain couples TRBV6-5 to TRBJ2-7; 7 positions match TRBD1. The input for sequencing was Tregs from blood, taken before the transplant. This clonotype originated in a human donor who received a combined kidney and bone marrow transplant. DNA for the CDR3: TGTGCCAGCAGGGACAGGTCCAAGCAGTACTTC. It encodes CASRDRSKQYF.